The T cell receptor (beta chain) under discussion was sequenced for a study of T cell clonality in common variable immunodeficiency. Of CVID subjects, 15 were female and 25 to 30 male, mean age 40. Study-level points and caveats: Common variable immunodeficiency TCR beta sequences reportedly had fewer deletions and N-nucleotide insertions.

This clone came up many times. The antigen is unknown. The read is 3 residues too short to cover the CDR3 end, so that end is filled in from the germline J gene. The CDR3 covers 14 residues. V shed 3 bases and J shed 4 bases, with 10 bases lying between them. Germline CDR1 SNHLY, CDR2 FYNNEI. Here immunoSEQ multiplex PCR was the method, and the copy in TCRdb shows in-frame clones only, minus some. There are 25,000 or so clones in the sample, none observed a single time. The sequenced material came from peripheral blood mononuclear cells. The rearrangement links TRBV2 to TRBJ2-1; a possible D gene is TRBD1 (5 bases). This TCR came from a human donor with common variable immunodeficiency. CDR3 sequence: CASSDRAYYNEQFF. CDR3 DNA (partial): TGTGCCAGCAGTGACAGGGCCTATTACAATGAG. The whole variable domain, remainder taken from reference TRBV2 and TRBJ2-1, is EPEVTQTPSHQVTQMGQEVILRCVPISNHLYFYWYRQILGQKVEFLVSFYNNEISEKSEIFDDQFSVERPDGSNFTLKIRSTKLEDSAMYFCASSDRAYYNEQFFGPGTRLTVL.